Listed here is a single T cell receptor beta chain. Its specificity is unknown. The V and J ends lost 4 bases and 6 bases, in that order; junction bases with no gene match: 12. This CDR3 contains 15 residues. CDR1 and CDR2 (germline): LGHNA, YNFKEQ. The source of the sample is a study of cytomegalovirus exposure and HLA in healthy donors. Points from the study as a whole: There were some public TCRs occurring in many donors, but most TCR sequences were rare.

PCR was performed using 60 Vbeta and 13 Jbeta primers. Sequencing was performed with immunoSEQ multiplex PCR; in TCRdb, only in-frame clones are kept and a portion is missing. Among roughly 140,000 clones listed, 70% to 80% were seen once. The source material was PBMCs. The J gene is TRBJ2-7, the V gene TRBV4-2, with 7 bases matching TRBD2. The clonotype originates from a human donor in good health. The CDR3 DNA reads as TGTGCCAGCAGCCCGGGGGGACCCGGGCAAGTCGAGCAGTACTTC. This gives the protein CASSPGGPGQVEQYF.